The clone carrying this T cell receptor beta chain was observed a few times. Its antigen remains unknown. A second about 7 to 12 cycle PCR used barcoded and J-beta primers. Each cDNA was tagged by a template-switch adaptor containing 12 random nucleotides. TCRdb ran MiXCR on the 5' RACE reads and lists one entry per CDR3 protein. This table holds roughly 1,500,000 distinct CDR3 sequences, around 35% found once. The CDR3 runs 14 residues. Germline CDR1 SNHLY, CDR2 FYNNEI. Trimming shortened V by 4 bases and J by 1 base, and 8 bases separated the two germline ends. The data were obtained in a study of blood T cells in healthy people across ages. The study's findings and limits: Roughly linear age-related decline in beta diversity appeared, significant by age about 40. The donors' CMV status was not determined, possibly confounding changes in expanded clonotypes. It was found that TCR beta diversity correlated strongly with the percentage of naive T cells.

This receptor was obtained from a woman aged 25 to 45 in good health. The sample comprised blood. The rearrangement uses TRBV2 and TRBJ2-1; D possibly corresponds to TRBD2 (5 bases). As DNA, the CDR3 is TGTGCCAGCAGTGTTCGGGAATCCTACAATGAGCAGTTCTTC. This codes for CASSVRESYNEQFF.